The sequence of this T cell receptor (beta chain) was determined in a study of cytomegalovirus exposure and HLA in healthy donors. Looking at the study overall: Earlier findings included about 120 million unique TCR beta sequences obtained from about 180 million T cells.

Whole-study findings and limits: As confirmed in vitro, three CMV-associated chains were specific for CMV antigens.

PCR primers comprised 60 Vbeta and 13 Jbeta primers. The data were produced by immunoSEQ multiplex PCR, yet TCRdb's version contains in-frame clones alone and is incomplete. The sample lists approximately 120,000 clones, about 80% occurring once. Concerning this clone: What it binds is unknown.

The TCR sequence derives from a woman in her 50s in good health and CMV-seropositive. What was sequenced was PBMCs.

CDR3 nucleotides: TGTGCCAGCAGCATCCGGACAGGGGGAGATGAGCAGTTCTTC. Translating it yields CASSIRTGGDEQFF. The chain has TRBV7-2 and TRBJ2-1, with TRBD1 matching over 10 bases. This CDR3 comprises 14 residues. The J segment lost 8 bases and the V segment lost 5 bases, leaving 6 bases of the junction unmatched. Germline values: CDR1 SGHTA, CDR2 FQGNSA.